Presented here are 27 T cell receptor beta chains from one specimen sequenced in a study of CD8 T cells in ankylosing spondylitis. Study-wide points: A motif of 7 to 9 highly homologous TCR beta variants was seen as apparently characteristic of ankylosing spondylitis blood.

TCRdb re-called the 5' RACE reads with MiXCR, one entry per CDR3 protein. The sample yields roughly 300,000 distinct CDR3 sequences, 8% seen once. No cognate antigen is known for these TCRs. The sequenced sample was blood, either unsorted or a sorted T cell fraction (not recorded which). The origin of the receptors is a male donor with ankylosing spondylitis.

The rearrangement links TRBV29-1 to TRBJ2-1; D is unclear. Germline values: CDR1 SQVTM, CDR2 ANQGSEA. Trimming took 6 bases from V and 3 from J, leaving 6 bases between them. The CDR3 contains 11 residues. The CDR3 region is CSVRNYNEQFF. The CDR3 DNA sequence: TGCAGCGTCAGGAACTACAATGAGCAGTTCTTC.

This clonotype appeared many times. CDR3 loop: CASREQGLSTEAFF. The CDR3 bases are TGTGCCAGCAGGGAACAGGGCTTGAGCACTGAAGCTTTCTTT. The chain couples TRBV2 to TRBJ1-1; TRBD1 is a possible D gene (6 bases). Germline V CDR1 and CDR2: SNHLY, FYNNEI. V lost 6 bases, J lost 4 bases, and 15 bases lay in between. This CDR3 is 14 amino acids long.

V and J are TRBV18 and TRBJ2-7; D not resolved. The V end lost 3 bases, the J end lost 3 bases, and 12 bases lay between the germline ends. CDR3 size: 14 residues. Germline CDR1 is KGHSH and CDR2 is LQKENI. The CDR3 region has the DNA TGTGCCAGCTCACCGGGTATTCAAAACTACGAGCAGTACTTC. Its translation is CASSPGIQNYEQYF.

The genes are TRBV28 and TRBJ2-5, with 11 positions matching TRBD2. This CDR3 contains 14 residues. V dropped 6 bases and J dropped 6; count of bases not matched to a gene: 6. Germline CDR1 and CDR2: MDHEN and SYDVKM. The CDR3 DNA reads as TGTGCCAGCAGGAGACTAGCGGGACGGCAGACCCAGTACTTC. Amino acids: CASRRLAGRQTQYF.

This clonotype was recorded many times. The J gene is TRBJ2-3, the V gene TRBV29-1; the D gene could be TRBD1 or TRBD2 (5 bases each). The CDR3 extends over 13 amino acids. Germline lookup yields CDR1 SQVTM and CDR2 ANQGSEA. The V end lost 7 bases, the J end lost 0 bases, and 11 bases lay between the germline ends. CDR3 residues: CSGSGRSTDTQYF. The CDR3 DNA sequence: TGCAGCGGATCGGGACGGAGCACAGATACGCAGTATTTT.

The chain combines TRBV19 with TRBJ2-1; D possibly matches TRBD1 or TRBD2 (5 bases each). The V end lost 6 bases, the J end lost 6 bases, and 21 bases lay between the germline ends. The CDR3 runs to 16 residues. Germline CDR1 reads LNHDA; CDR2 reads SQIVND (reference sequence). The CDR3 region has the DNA TGTGCCAGTAGGGCCCGGGGCTATTCGTGGTCCAATGAGCAGTTCTTC. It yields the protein CASRARGYSWSNEQFF.

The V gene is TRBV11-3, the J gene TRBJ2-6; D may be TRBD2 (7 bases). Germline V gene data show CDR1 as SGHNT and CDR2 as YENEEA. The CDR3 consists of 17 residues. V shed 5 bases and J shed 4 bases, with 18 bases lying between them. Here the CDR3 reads CASSQRSAGAGANVLTF. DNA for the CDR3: TGTGCCAGCAGCCAAAGGTCGGCGGGGGCCGGGGCCAACGTCCTGACTTTC.

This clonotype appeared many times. The CDR3, as DNA: TGTGCCAGCAGCCAAGACCTCTTAGGGGGTGCCACCTACGAGCAGTACTTC. This sequence encodes CASSQDLLGGATYEQYF. The chain recombines TRBV4-2 with TRBJ2-7, with D maybe TRBD1 (6 bases). This CDR3 comprises 17 residues. Looked up from germline, CDR1 is LGHNA and CDR2 is YNFKEQ. V gave up 0 bases and J gave up 2 bases, with 17 bases separating them.

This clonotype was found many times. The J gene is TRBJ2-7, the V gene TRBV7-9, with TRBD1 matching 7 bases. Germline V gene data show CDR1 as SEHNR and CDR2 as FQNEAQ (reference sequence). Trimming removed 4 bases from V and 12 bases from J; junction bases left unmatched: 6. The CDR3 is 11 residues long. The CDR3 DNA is TGTGCCAGCAGCTCCGACAGGGTTCGGTACTTC. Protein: CASSSDRVRYF.

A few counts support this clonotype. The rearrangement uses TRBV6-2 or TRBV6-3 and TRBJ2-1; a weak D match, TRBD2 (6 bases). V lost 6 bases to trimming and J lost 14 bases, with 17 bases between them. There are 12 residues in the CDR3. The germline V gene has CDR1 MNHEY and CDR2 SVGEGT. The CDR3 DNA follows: TGTGCCAGCAGCCCAACCCCACTAGCAAAGTTCTTC. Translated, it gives CASSPTPLAKFF.

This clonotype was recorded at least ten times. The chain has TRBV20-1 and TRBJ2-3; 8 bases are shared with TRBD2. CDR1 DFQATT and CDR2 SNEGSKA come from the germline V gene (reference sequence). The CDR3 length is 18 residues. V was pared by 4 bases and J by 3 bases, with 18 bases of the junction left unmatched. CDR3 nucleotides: TGCAGTGCTACTAGTGGTACGAGCCAGCGGGAGAGTACAGATACGCAGTATTTT. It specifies CSATSGTSQRESTDTQYF.

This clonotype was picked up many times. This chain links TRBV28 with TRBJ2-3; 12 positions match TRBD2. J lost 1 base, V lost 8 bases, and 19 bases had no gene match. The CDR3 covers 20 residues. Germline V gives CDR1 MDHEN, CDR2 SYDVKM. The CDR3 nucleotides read TGTGCCAGCGCCCGCGACTCCAACCCACTAGCGGGAGGTGGCACAGATACGCAGTATTTT. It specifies CASARDSNPLAGGGTDTQYF.

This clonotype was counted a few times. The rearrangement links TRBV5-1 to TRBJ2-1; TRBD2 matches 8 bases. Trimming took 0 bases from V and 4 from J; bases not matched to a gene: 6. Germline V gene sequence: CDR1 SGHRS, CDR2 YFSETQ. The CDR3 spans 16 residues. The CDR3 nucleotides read TGCGCCAGCAGCTTGGTGTTTAGCGGGGAGTACAATGAGCAGTTCTTC. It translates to CASSLVFSGEYNEQFF. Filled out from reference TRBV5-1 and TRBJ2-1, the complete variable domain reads KAGVTQTPRYLIKTRGQQVTLSCSPISGHRSVSWYQQTPGQGLQFLFEYFSETQRNKGNFPGRFSGRQFSNSRSEMNVSTLELGDSALYLCASSLVFSGEYNEQFFGPGTRLTVL.

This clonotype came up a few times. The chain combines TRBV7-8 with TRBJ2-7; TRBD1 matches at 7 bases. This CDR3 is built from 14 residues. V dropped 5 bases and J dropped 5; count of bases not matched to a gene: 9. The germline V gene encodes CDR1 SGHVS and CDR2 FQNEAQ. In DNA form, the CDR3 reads TGTGCCAGCAGCCCCGACAGGGTTTTGGACGAGCAGTACTTC. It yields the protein CASSPDRVLDEQYF.

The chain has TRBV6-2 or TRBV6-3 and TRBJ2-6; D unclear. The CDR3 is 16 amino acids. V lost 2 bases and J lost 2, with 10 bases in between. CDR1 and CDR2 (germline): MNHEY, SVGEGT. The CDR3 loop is CASSYVGKAGANVLTF. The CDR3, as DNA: TGTGCCAGCAGTTACGTAGGAAAAGCTGGGGCCAACGTCCTGACTTTC.

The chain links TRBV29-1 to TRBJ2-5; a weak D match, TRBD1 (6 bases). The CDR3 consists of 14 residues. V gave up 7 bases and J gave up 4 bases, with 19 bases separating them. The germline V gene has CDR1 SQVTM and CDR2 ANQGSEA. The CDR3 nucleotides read TGCAGCGGCGATACAGGGAATGAAGCAGAGACCCAGTACTTC. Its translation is CSGDTGNEAETQYF.

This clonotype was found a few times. CDR3 sequence reads: CASSFVGREYNEQFF. CDR3 DNA sequence: TGTGCCAGCAGCTTTGTCGGGAGAGAATACAATGAGCAGTTCTTC. The rearrangement joins TRBV5-6 to TRBJ2-1; perhaps TRBD2 as D (6 bases). V was clipped by 2 bases and J by 4 bases, with 13 bases between them. CDR1 is SGHDT, CDR2 YYEEEE, per germline. CDR3 length: 15 residues.

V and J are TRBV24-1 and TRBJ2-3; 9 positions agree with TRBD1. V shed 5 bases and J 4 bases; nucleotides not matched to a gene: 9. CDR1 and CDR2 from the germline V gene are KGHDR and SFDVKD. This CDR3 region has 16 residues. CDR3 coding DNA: TGTGCCACCAGTGGGCCGGGACAGGGATCCCCAGATACGCAGTATTTT. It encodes CATSGPGQGSPDTQYF.

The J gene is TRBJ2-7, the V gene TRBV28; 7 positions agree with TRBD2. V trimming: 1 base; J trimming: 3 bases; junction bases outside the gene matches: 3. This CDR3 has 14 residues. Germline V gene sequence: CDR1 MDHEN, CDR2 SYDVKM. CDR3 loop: CASSLLGGNYEQYF. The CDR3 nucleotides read TGTGCCAGCAGTTTATTGGGAGGGAACTACGAGCAGTACTTC. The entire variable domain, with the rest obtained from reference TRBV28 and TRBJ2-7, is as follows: DVKVTQSSRYLVKRTGEKVFLECVQDMDHENMFWYRQDPGLGLRLIYFSYDVKMKEKGDIPEGYSVSREKKERFSLILESASTNQTSMYLCASSLLGGNYEQYFGPGTRLTVT.

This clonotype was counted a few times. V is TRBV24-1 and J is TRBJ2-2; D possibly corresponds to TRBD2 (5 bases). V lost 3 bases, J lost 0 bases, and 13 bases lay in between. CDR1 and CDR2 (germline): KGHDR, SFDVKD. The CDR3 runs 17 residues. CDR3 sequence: CATSDGSRATNTGELFF. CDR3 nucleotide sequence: TGTGCCACCAGTGATGGGAGTCGGGCCACGAACACCGGGGAGCTGTTTTTT.

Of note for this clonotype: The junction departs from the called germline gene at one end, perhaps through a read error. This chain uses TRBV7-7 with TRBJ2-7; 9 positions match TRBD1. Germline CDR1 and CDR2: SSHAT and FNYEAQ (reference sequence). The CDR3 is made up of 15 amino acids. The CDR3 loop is CASSPKTGGSYEQYF. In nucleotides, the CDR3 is TGTGCTAGCAGCCCGAAGACAGGGGGCTCCTACGAGCAGTACTTC.

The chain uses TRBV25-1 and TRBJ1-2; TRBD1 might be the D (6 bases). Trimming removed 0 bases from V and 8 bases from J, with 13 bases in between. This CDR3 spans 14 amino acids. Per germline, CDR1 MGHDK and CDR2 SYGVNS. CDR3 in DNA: TGTGCCAGCAGTGAATATTTACAGGGTGAAGGCTACACCTTC. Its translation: CASSEYLQGEGYTF.

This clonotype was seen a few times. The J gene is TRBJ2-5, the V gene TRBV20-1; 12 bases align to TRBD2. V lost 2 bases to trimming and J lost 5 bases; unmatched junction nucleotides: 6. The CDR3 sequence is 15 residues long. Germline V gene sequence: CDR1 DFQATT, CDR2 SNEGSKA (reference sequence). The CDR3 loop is CSARPLAGGTETQYF. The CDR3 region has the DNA TGCAGTGCTAGACCCCTAGCGGGAGGGACGGAGACCCAGTACTTC.

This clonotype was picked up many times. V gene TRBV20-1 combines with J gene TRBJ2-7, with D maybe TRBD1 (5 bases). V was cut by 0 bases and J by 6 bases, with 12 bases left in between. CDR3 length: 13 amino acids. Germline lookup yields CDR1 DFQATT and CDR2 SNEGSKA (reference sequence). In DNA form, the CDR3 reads TGCAGTGCTAGAGATTCGGGCAGGGCCGAGCAGTACTTC. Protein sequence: CSARDSGRAEQYF.

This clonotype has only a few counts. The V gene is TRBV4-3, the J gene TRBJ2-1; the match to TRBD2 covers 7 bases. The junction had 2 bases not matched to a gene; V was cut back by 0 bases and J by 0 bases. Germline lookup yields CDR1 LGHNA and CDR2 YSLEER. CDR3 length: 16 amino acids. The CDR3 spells CASSQEPGGSYNEQFF. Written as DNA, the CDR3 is TGCGCCAGCAGCCAAGAGCCGGGAGGCTCCTACAATGAGCAGTTCTTC.

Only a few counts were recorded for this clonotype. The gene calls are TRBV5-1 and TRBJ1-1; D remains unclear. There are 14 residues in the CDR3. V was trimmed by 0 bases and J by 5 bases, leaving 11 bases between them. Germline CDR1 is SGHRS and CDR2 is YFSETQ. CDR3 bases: TGCGCCAGCAGCTTGGACCTTCCCGTGACTGAAGCTTTCTTT. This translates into CASSLDLPVTEAFF.

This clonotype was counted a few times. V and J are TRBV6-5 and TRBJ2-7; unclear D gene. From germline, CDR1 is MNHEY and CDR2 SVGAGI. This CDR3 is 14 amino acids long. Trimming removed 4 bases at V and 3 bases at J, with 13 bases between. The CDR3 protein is CASSSPGRRYEQYF. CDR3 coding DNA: TGTGCCAGCAGTTCTCCAGGCAGGCGCTACGAGCAGTACTTC.